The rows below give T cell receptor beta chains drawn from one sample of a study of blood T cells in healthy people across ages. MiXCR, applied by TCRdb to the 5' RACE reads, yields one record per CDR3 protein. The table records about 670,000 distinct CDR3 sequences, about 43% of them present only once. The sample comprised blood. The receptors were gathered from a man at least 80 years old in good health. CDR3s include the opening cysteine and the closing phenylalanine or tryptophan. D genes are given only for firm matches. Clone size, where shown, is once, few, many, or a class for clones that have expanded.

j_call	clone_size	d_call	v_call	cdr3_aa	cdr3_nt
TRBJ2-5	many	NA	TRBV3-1	CASSRPRETQYF	TGTGCCAGCAGCCGCCCCCGGGAGACCCAGTACTTC
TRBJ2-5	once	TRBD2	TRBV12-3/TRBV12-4	CASILGGTSGSNEQYF	TGTGCCAGCATCCTAGGGGGGACTAGCGGATCCAATGAGCAGTACTTC
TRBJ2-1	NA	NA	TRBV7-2	CASSLRNSHNEQFF	TGTGCCAGCAGCCTCCGGAACAGCCACAATGAGCAGTTCTTC
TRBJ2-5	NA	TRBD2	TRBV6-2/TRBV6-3	CASKNSGSQETQYF	TGTGCCAGCAAGAATAGCGGGAGTCAAGAGACCCAGTACTTC
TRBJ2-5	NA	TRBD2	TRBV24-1	CATSDFAGLAGVETQYF	TGTGCCACCAGTGATTTTGCCGGACTAGCGGGAGTTGAGACCCAGTACTTC
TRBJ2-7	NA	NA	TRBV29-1	CGVESAYEQYF	TGCGGCGTTGAATCGGCCTACGAGCAGTACTTC
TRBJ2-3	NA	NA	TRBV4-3	CASSTRGGRPDTQYF	TGCGCCAGCAGCACACGCGGGGGCCGCCCAGATACGCAGTATTTT
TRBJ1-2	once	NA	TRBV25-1	CASSESLSGYTF	TGTGCCAGCAGTGAATCCCTCTCTGGCTACACCTTC
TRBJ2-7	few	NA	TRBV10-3	CAISESTASFEQYF	TGTGCCATCAGTGAGTCGACGGCTAGCTTTGAGCAGTACTTC
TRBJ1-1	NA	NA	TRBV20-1	CSASGQTEAFF	TGCAGTGCTAGTGGTCAGACCGAAGCTTTCTTT
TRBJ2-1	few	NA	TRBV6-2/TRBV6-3	CASSFRRDEQFF	TGTGCCAGCAGTTTTCGTAGGGATGAGCAGTTCTTC
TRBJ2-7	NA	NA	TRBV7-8	CASSLEVGRVHEQYF	TGTGCCAGCAGCTTAGAGGTTGGCAGGGTCCACGAGCAGTACTTC
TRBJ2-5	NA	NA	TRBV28	CASSLTGRGSGETQYF	TGTGCCAGCAGTTTAACCGGTCGGGGGTCTGGAGAGACCCAGTACTTC
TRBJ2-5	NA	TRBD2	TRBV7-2	CASSGHGGETQYF	TGTGCCAGCAGCGGTCACGGGGGGGAGACCCAGTACTTC
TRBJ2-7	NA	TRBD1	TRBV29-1	CSAGQGAMNEQYF	TGCAGCGCCGGGCAGGGGGCAATGAACGAGCAGTACTTC
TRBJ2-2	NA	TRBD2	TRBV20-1	CSARVHTSGENTGELFF	TGCAGTGCTAGAGTACATACTAGCGGGGAGAACACCGGGGAGCTGTTTTTT